Listed below are T cell receptor beta chains from one sample, sequenced in a study of blood T cell repertoires in COVID-19. The protocol was immunoSEQ multiplex PCR, while the TCRdb copy is restricted to in-frame clones and leaves out a portion. The data contain fewer than 300,000 clones, over 65% of them seen just once; the ten biggest clones take up about 3.1%. Source material: peripheral blood. The receptor source for this set is a woman at least 80 years old with acute or convalescent COVID-19. CDR3s include the opening cysteine and the closing phenylalanine or tryptophan. Expanded clones are given a class, and other clones once, few, many or no size at all.

v_gene,len,abundance,CDR3aa
TRBV19,15,-,CASRYGLNSNQPQHF
TRBV5-6,13,-,CASSFQGSYGYTF
TRBV6-5,14,-,CASSSTVYQETQYF
TRBV18,14,few,CASSPGQGRTEAFF
TRBV10-1,14,-,CASGALGSTDTQYF
TRBV7-2,12,-,CATGRFTDTQYF
TRBV18,15,-,CASSRQGSIGETQYF
TRBV5-1,15,-,CASSISTSGRYEQYF
TRBV7-9,18,-,CASSPRLAGGPGTGELFF
TRBV6-1,19,few,CASSDNPPWSLRYNYGYTF
TRBV24-1,15,-,CATSDLNSFPYGYTF
TRBV19,13,few,CASSIYGQEGCTF
TRBV5-1,14,-,CASSRNRVQETQYF
TRBV19,16,-,CASSTRDRGVYTEAFF
TRBV18,14,-,CASSPRDSNEKLFF
TRBV18,14,-,CASSPQGMNTEAFF
TRBV30,12,-,CAWSRLGNTIYF
TRBV12-5,16,-,CASGLGGVGSNQPQHF
TRBV9,15,-,CASSVGWTGDQPQHF
TRBV5-1,15,-,CASSLQGARGYGYTF
TRBV5-1,15,-,CASSLTSGRGNEQFF
TRBV7-2,16,-,CASSFIGGQGIYGYTF
TRBV4-2,16,-,CASSPFGGRRLETQYF
TRBV6-1,15,-,CASSEPGRSYNEQFF
TRBV7-9,14,few,CASSLAGSKETQYF
TRBV6-5,12,-,CASTGTRGGYTF
TRBV7-2,14,-,CASSFQGAGETQYF
TRBV3-1/TRBV3-2,15,-,CASTYGGGSYNEQFF
TRBV12-3/TRBV12-4,13,-,CASSKTETGELFF
TRBV19,11,-,CASTEGVKLFF
TRBV18,12,-,CASSPPGREQYF
TRBV2,14,few,CASSGPLAGAEQFF
TRBV7-6,17,-,CASSLATSGGNTGELFF
TRBV30,13,few,CAWTRGPIDTQYF
TRBV7-9,16,-,CASSSSLGRARNEQFF
TRBV6-1,14,-,CASSEQTTIYEQFF
TRBV19,12,-,CASNRINQPQHF
TRBV6-1,16,-,CASSEARFRGSQPQHF
TRBV27,16,once,CASSYRGRPNTGELFF
TRBV10-2,15,-,CASSESGDSNQPQHF
TRBV6-5,15,few,CASIPGHNNQETQYF
TRBV2,11,-,CASRQVEKLFF
TRBV2,10,-,CASTLSAQYF
TRBV18,15,-,CASSPEVAGAGTQYF
TRBV11-2,14,-,CASSQTGILGGYTF
TRBV6-2/TRBV6-3,15,few,CASSYGDRSNTEAFF
TRBV23-1,13,-,CASPDRKNYGYTF
TRBV4-2,17,-,CASSQVGTSGREDEQFF
TRBV20-1,15,-,CSASRMTGGGQPQHF